What follows are 19 T cell receptor beta chains derived from one specimen sequenced in a study of long-term antiretroviral therapy in people with HIV. Investigators performed immunoSEQ version v3.0 at survey level. The protocol was immunoSEQ multiplex PCR, while the TCRdb copy is restricted to in-frame clones and leaves out a portion. The repertoire holds roughly 12,000 clones, roughly 79% seen once, with 11% in the top ten. This sample comprised unsorted PBMCs, obtained 0.8 years before starting antiretroviral therapy. Receptors originate from a woman aged 40 to 55 with HIV.

The chain joins TRBV11-2 to TRBJ2-5, with D tentatively TRBD2 (5 bases). CDR3 size: 11 residues. Trimming removed 7 bases from V and 9 bases from J, with 12 bases in between. The germline V gene encodes CDR1 SGHAT and CDR2 FQNNGV. CDR3 DNA sequence: TGTGCCAGCAACCGATTCGGGGCCCAGTACTTC. It encodes CASNRFGAQYF.

Only one count was recorded for this clone. This rearrangement joins TRBV18 to TRBJ2-7; 7 bases are shared with TRBD2. Germline V lookup: CDR1 KGHSH, CDR2 LQKENI. This CDR3 region has 12 residues. V gave up 1 base and J gave up 6 bases; unmatched junction bases: 0. The CDR3: CASSPRGGEQYF. The DNA of the CDR3 is TGTGCCAGCTCACCACGCGGGGGCGAGCAGTACTTC.

The V call is TRBV7-6, the J call TRBJ2-1; the D gene is possibly TRBD2 (7 bases). The CDR3 has 16 residues. V was pared by 2 bases and J by 6 bases, with 17 bases between. Per germline, CDR1 SGHVS and CDR2 FNYEAQ. This chain's CDR3 is CASSLRSGRGVNEQFF. In DNA, the CDR3 is TGTGCCAGCAGCTTACGATCGGGGAGGGGGGTCAATGAGCAGTTCTTC. Complete variable domain (other parts from reference TRBV7-6 and TRBJ2-1): GAGVSQSPRYKVTKRGQDVALRCDPISGHVSLYWYRQALGQGPEFLTYFNYEAQQDKSGLPNDRFSAERPEGSISTLTIQRTEQRDSAMYRCASSLRSGRGVNEQFFGPGTRLTVL.

The chain employs TRBV6-1 and TRBJ1-1; D not resolved. Trimming shortened V by 4 bases and J by 7 bases, and 7 bases separated the two germline ends. The CDR3 runs 11 residues. Per the germline V gene, CDR1 is MNHNS and CDR2 is SASEGT. The CDR3 reads CASSVFDEAFF. The CDR3 bases are TGTGCCAGCAGTGTCTTCGATGAAGCTTTCTTT.

This clone appeared a single time. The rearrangement uses TRBV29-1 and TRBJ2-2, with D tentatively TRBD2 (5 bases). Per germline, CDR1 SQVTM and CDR2 ANQGSEA. The CDR3 is 15 residues long. V was clipped by 3 bases and J by 6 bases, with 17 bases between them. The DNA of the CDR3 is TGCAGCGTTGAGAGGTCGGGTAGCGCACCCGGGGAGCTGTTTTTT. This codes for CSVERSGSAPGELFF.

The chain combines TRBV6-5 with TRBJ2-2; tentatively, D is TRBD2 (5 bases). CDR3 length: 15 residues. Germline CDR1 is MNHEY and CDR2 is SVGAGI. With 0 bases removed from V and 1 base from J, the gap between germline ends came to 6 bases. The CDR3 loop is CASSYSGLNTGELFF. CDR3 nucleotides: TGTGCCAGCAGTTACTCCGGACTGAACACCGGGGAGCTGTTTTTT.

In its sample, this clone was seen once. The V gene is TRBV21-1, the J gene TRBJ2-5; the table names TRBD1, a call not compared with the DNA. TRBV21-1 represents a pseudogene. The CDR3 extends over 17 amino acids. The CDR3 loop reads CASSYGTGICGEETQYF. The CDR3 region has the DNA TGTGCCAGCAGCTACGGGACAGGGATTTGTGGAGAAGAGACCCAGTACTTC.

The V call is TRBV14, the J call TRBJ1-4; 7 nucleotides line up with TRBD1. The CDR3 is 17 residues long. V dropped 0 bases and J dropped 7; count of bases not matched to a gene: 11. The germline gives CDR1 SGHDN, CDR2 FVKESK. The CDR3 bases are TGTGCCAGCAGCCAAGAGGGGACAGCCTCATGGGGTGAAAAACTGTTTTTT. Encoded protein: CASSQEGTASWGEKLFF.

V gene TRBV5-1 combines with J gene TRBJ2-1; 10 positions match TRBD2. V lost 0 bases to trimming and J lost 1 base; unmatched junction nucleotides: 1. CDR3 length: 16 residues. Germline V gene sequence: CDR1 SGHRS, CDR2 YFSETQ. The CDR3 nucleotides read TGCGCCAGCAGCTTGGGGACTAGCGGATCCTACAATGAGCAGTTCTTC. It is translated as CASSLGTSGSYNEQFF.

This chain links TRBV6-1 with TRBJ2-3; D is possibly TRBD1 (5 bases). In germline, CDR1 is MNHNS, CDR2 SASEGT. V dropped 7 bases and J dropped 6 bases, with 20 bases sitting between them. CDR3 size: 15 residues. CDR3 coding DNA: TGTGCCAGCATGGCAGTGGGGCTCACAAGGGATACGCAGTATTTT. This encodes CASMAVGLTRDTQYF.

The rearrangement joins TRBV7-9 to TRBJ2-1; 10 nucleotides agree with TRBD2. Unmatched junction bases numbered 9, after V lost 1 base and J lost 9 bases. In germline, CDR1 is SEHNR, CDR2 FQNEAQ (reference sequence). The CDR3 runs 16 residues. CDR3 protein: CASSLDSGRPSGEQFF. The CDR3 DNA sequence: TGTGCCAGCAGCTTAGATAGCGGGAGGCCCTCGGGTGAGCAGTTCTTC.

The chain links TRBV13 to TRBJ1-5, with no clear D. CDR1 is PRHDT, CDR2 FYEKMQ, per germline (reference sequence). The V and J ends lost 0 bases and 4 bases respectively, with 1 base between them. This CDR3 is built from 12 residues. The CDR3 protein is CASSLGNQPQHF. In nucleotides, the CDR3 is TGTGCCAGCAGCTTAGGTAATCAGCCCCAGCATTTT.

V is TRBV28 and J is TRBJ2-1, with TRBD2 matching over 11 bases. The V and J ends lost 3 bases and 0 bases, in that order; junction bases with no gene match: 7. Germline CDR1 and CDR2: MDHEN and SYDVKM. This CDR3 comprises 18 residues. The CDR3 protein is CASSFGTSGLGSYNEQFF. In DNA, the CDR3 is TGTGCCAGCAGTTTTGGGACTAGCGGATTAGGCTCCTACAATGAGCAGTTCTTC.

The rearrangement uses TRBV6-6 and TRBJ2-3; D gene unclear. Trimming removed 6 bases from V and 4 bases from J, with 5 bases in between. The CDR3 has 11 residues. Germline CDR1 and CDR2: MNHNY and SVGAGI (reference sequence). CDR3 sequence (DNA): TGTGCCAGCAGCCACTCAGATACGCAGTATTTT. It translates to CASSHSDTQYF.

The chain uses TRBV19 and TRBJ2-6; TRBD1 aligns across 7 bases. The germline CDR1 and CDR2 sequences are LNHDA and SQIVND (reference sequence). This CDR3 contains 15 residues. V gave up 4 bases and J gave up 2 bases; unmatched junction bases: 2. The CDR3 loop reads CASSTGQTGANVLTF. For the CDR3, the DNA is TGTGCCAGTAGTACGGGACAGACTGGGGCCAACGTCCTGACTTTC.

The V gene is TRBV28, the J gene TRBJ2-1; D is unresolved. Germline V gene lookup returns CDR1 MDHEN and CDR2 SYDVKM. The CDR3 loop spans 15 amino acids. The ends were cut back, 6 bases at V and 4 bases at J, with 16 bases in the middle. The DNA of the CDR3 is TGTGCCAGCAGGCAGCAGGATAAGTGGTACAATGAGCAGTTCTTC. This translates into CASRQQDKWYNEQFF.

This clone was seen only once. The chain combines TRBV28 with TRBJ1-1, with TRBD1 identical over 7 bases. CDR1 and CDR2 (germline): MDHEN, SYDVKM. V lost 6 bases to trimming and J lost 1 base; unmatched junction nucleotides: 5. The CDR3 covers 14 residues. CDR3 region: CASSSGTANTEAFF. The CDR3 DNA sequence: TGTGCCAGCAGCTCCGGGACAGCGAACACTGAAGCTTTCTTT.

The CDR3 region has the DNA TGCAGTGCTAGCGGACTTAATGAGCAGTTCTTC. Translation gives CSASGLNEQFF. This chain joins TRBV20-1 and TRBJ2-1, with D possibly being TRBD2 (5 bases). V shed 3 bases and J shed 7 bases, with 7 bases lying between them. The CDR3 is 11 residues long. Germline CDR1 is DFQATT and CDR2 is SNEGSKA (reference sequence).

The J gene is TRBJ2-1, the V gene TRBV5-6; possibly TRBD2 for D (6 bases). V lost 4 bases and J lost 7, with 24 bases in between. Germline CDR1 SGHDT, CDR2 YYEEEE. This CDR3 has 17 amino acids. The DNA of the CDR3 is TGTGCCAGCAGCCAAATTTTCCGGGACTTCTCTTGGAATGAGCAGTTCTTC. Translating it yields CASSQIFRDFSWNEQFF.